The clone carrying this T cell receptor beta chain was seen at least ten times. No antigen is known for it. The data originate from a study of T cell repertoires in cytomegalovirus infection. Points from the study as a whole: In two of eight donors, the top clonotype was HLA-C-restricted CMV-specific. Cumulative frequency (of public TCR beta family members) identified carriers of CMV plus the relevant HLA.

CDR1 is SEHNR, CDR2 FQNEAQ, per germline (reference sequence). J lost 9 bases, V lost 3 bases, and 14 bases had no gene match. The CDR3 covers 18 residues. Each CDR3 protein is one row after TCRdb ran MiXCR on the reads. The sample has around 360,000 distinct CDR3 sequences, about a third seen once. The V gene is TRBV7-9, the J gene TRBJ2-1; 13 positions match TRBD2. The sequence derives from a human donor in good health (CMV status not recorded). Some clones in this sample may be carry-over from other donors' samples. Material: cultured PBMCs, obtained from culture after CMV antigen stimulation. Here the CDR3 reads CASSFKTSGRAGRGEQFF. CDR3 bases: TGTGCCAGCAGCTTCAAAACTAGCGGGAGGGCCGGTCGGGGTGAGCAGTTCTTC.